Presented here are 27 T cell receptor beta chains from one specimen sequenced in a study of blood T cell repertoires in COVID-19 (dated by TCRdb to the early 2020s). The library was generated by the immunoSEQ multiplex PCR assay. TCRdb provides this immuneACCESS table in a form limited to in-frame rearrangements. Some clones are lacking; in checked studies, under half of them reflect an unresolved V gene, and why the rest are absent is not known. The sample has some 100,000 clones on record, 80% of them singletons. About 4.1% of the sample rests with the top ten. Sequences were obtained from peripheral blood. Source of these receptors: a human donor in a cohort sampled during active or convalescent COVID-19.

V and J are TRBV19 and TRBJ1-5; the match to TRBD1 covers 7 bases. This CDR3 has 13 residues. V shed 7 bases, J shed 4 bases, and the junction held 4 bases outside the gene matches. Germline assignment: CDR1 LNHDA and CDR2 SQIVND (reference sequence). The DNA of the CDR3 is TGTGCCAGTACGGACAGGTGGAATCAGCCCCAGCATTTT. Translation gives CASTDRWNQPQHF. Drawing the rest from reference TRBV19 and TRBJ1-5, the complete variable domain is DGGITQSPKYLFRKEGQNVTLSCEQNLNHDAMYWYRQDPGQGLRLIYYSQIVNDFQKGDIAEGYSVSREKKESFPLTVTSAQKNPTAFYLCASTDRWNQPQHFGDGTRLSIL.

Only a few counts were recorded for this clone. The chain links TRBV21-1 to TRBJ1-1. TRBV21-1 is an annotated pseudogene. The CDR3 spans 15 residues. CDR3 sequence (DNA): TGTGCCAGCAGCAAGCCGGGACTAGAGAACACTGAAGCTTTCTTT. It is translated as CASSKPGLENTEAFF.

V and J are TRBV11-2 and TRBJ2-7; 13 bases fit TRBD2. Germline assignment: CDR1 SGHAT and CDR2 FQNNGV. The V and J ends lost 2 bases and 7 bases, in that order; junction bases with no gene match: 8. The CDR3 sequence is 16 residues long. The CDR3 DNA is TGTGCCAGCAGCTTATCTTGGACTAGCGGGGGTAAAGAGCAGTACTTC. Residues: CASSLSWTSGGKEQYF.

The CDR3 sequence: CASSSATGGISGNTIYF. CDR3 DNA: TGTGCCAGCAGTTCCGCGACAGGGGGGATCTCTGGAAACACCATATATTTT. This chain joins TRBV6-2 or TRBV6-3 and TRBJ1-3; TRBD1 matches 9 bases. The CDR3 contains 17 residues. J was trimmed by 0 bases and V by 4 bases; bases with no gene match: 7. Germline CDR1 MNHEY, CDR2 SVGEGT.

The chain uses TRBV29-1 and TRBJ1-1, with 7 bases fitting TRBD1. Germline V lookup: CDR1 SQVTM, CDR2 ANQGSEA. The CDR3 is made up of 13 amino acids. J gave up 4 bases and V 5 bases, and 7 bases lay outside the gene matches. CDR3 sequence reads: CSVRTGGVTEAFF. The DNA of the CDR3 is TGCAGCGTTCGGACAGGTGGGGTCACTGAAGCTTTCTTT.

The chain uses TRBV5-4 and TRBJ2-7; TRBD2 might be the D (5 bases). V lost 4 bases and J 3 bases, leaving 17 bases between the germline ends. In germline, CDR1 is SGHNT, CDR2 YYREEE (reference sequence). The CDR3 loop spans 15 amino acids. In nucleotides, the CDR3 is TGTGCCAGCAGCCTCATGACCGGGGTTCTCTACGAGCAGTACTTC. As protein: CASSLMTGVLYEQYF.

This chain joins TRBV7-2 and TRBJ2-7; 11 positions agree with TRBD2. Germline lookup yields CDR1 SGHTA and CDR2 FQGNSA. This CDR3 is 15 amino acids long. V lost 3 bases to trimming and J lost 5 bases; unmatched junction nucleotides: 6. The CDR3 protein is CASSFISGRAHEQYF. Written as DNA, the CDR3 is TGTGCCAGCAGCTTTATTAGCGGGAGGGCCCACGAGCAGTACTTC.

This clone has more than one count but fewer than ten. The rearrangement joins TRBV5-5 to TRBJ1-1; D call uncertain. The CDR3 totals 14 residues. The V end lost 4 bases, the J end lost 0 bases, and 10 bases lay between the germline ends. Germline lookup yields CDR1 SGHKS and CDR2 YYEKEE (reference sequence). The CDR3 loop is CASSHLTVNTEAFF. DNA for the CDR3: TGTGCCAGCAGCCACCTCACAGTGAACACTGAAGCTTTCTTT.

The chain employs TRBV20-1 and TRBJ2-1, with TRBD1 matching 7 bases. Germline-derived CDR1 and CDR2 are DFQATT and SNEGSKA (reference sequence). The J segment lost 7 bases and the V segment lost 3 bases, leaving 12 bases of the junction unmatched. CDR3 size: 15 residues. CDR3 in DNA: TGCAGTGCTAGTCGTGTGACAGGGACCACGAATGAGCAGTTCTTC. It is translated as CSASRVTGTTNEQFF.

The chain employs TRBV7-2 and TRBJ1-1; D gene ambiguous. The CDR3 spans 15 residues. Trimming cost V 1 base and J 1 base, with 10 bases left between them. CDR1 SGHTA and CDR2 FQGNSA come from the germline V gene. The CDR3 nucleotides are TGTGCCAGCAGCTTAGTAGCCGCGGGGAACACTGAAGCTTTCTTT. Its translation is CASSLVAAGNTEAFF.

The chain combines TRBV28 with TRBJ2-5, with 8 bases fitting TRBD2. The germline gives CDR1 MDHEN, CDR2 SYDVKM. This CDR3 is built from 17 residues. J lost 4 bases, V lost 2 bases, and 12 bases had no gene match. The DNA for the CDR3 is TGTGCCAGCAGTTTACGAGCGGGAGCCATCAAGATAGAGACCCAGTACTTC. It yields the protein CASSLRAGAIKIETQYF.

This sequence joins TRBV28 and TRBJ1-4; 9 bases align to TRBD1. CDR3 length: 13 residues. Germline V CDR1 and CDR2: MDHEN, SYDVKM. V trimming: 10 bases; J trimming: 6 bases; junction bases outside the gene matches: 6. CDR3 in amino acids: CATQDRGYEKLFF. The CDR3, as DNA: TGTGCCACCCAGGACAGGGGCTATGAAAAACTGTTTTTT.

The chain combines TRBV11-1 with TRBJ2-7, with TRBD1 identical over 9 bases. The germline V gene has CDR1 SGHAT and CDR2 FQDESV (reference sequence). The CDR3 is made up of 13 amino acids. With 8 bases clipped from V and 3 bases from J, the junction kept 5 bases outside the gene matches. The CDR3 sequence is CASAGTGFYEQYF. The CDR3 nucleotides are TGTGCCAGCGCCGGGACAGGGTTCTACGAGCAGTACTTC. Supplemented by reference TRBV11-1 and TRBJ2-7, the full variable domain reads EAEVAQSPRYKITEKSQAVAFWCDPISGHATLYWYRQILGQGPELLVQFQDESVVDDSQLPKDRFSAERLKGVDSTLKIQPAELGDSAMYLCASAGTGFYEQYFGPGTRLTVT.

V gene TRBV29-1 combines with J gene TRBJ1-1, with TRBD1 matching over 7 bases. After removal of 4 bases from V and 8 bases from J, the junction contained 13 bases not matched to a gene. This CDR3 is 14 amino acids long. Germline CDR1 SQVTM, CDR2 ANQGSEA. The CDR3 sequence: CSVGLWTGTTEAFF. DNA of the CDR3: TGCAGCGTTGGATTATGGACAGGAACTACCGAAGCTTTCTTT.

The J gene is TRBJ1-2, the V gene TRBV20-1, with 8 bases fitting TRBD1. CDR1 and CDR2 from the germline V gene are DFQATT and SNEGSKA (reference sequence). This CDR3 region has 16 residues. With V trimmed by 3 bases and J by 3 bases, 12 bases remained unmatched. This chain's CDR3 is CSASQRSTGEDYGYTF. CDR3 nucleotides: TGCAGTGCTAGTCAGAGGTCGACAGGGGAAGACTATGGCTACACCTTC.

The table lists this clone with a few counts. The chain carries TRBV3-1 (or the pseudogene TRBV3-2) and TRBJ2-1; D is uncertain. The CDR3 runs 15 residues. V was pared by 0 bases and J by 10 bases, with 16 bases between. CDR1 is LGHDT, CDR2 YNNKEL, per germline (reference sequence). In DNA form, the CDR3 reads TGTGCCAGCAGCCAAGATCTTAGTGCCTACAGAGAGCAGTTCTTC. As protein: CASSQDLSAYREQFF.

This clone was counted between two and nine times. The CDR3 protein is CASSSTGQSNQPQHF. CDR3 bases: TGTGCCAGCAGTTCAACGGGACAGAGTAATCAGCCCCAGCATTTT. The chain combines TRBV27 with TRBJ1-5; 7 positions agree with TRBD1. This CDR3 region has 15 residues. After removal of 4 bases from V and 4 bases from J, the junction contained 7 bases not matched to a gene. CDR1 and CDR2 from the germline V gene are MNHEY and SMNVEV (reference sequence).

The genes are TRBV15 and TRBJ2-1, with D perhaps TRBD2 (6 bases). Germline loops: CDR1 LNHNV, CDR2 YYDKDF (reference sequence). This CDR3 spans 15 amino acids. The germline V and J ends were trimmed by 1 base and 0 bases, with 7 bases remaining between them. CDR3 loop: CATSRVGSSYNEQFF. CDR3 in DNA: TGTGCCACCAGCAGAGTCGGGAGCTCCTACAATGAGCAGTTCTTC.

The chain is built from TRBV19 and TRBJ2-6; unclear D gene. Trimming took 4 bases from V and 0 from J, leaving 13 bases between them. CDR3 length equals 17 residues. Germline V gene sequence: CDR1 LNHDA, CDR2 SQIVND (reference sequence). DNA of the CDR3: TGTGCCAGTAGTAGCTCATTGTCGAGCTCTGGGGCCAACGTCCTGACTTTC. Translating gives CASSSSLSSSGANVLTF. Full variable domain (missing parts from reference TRBV19 and TRBJ2-6): DGGITQSPKYLFRKEGQNVTLSCEQNLNHDAMYWYRQDPGQGLRLIYYSQIVNDFQKGDIAEGYSVSREKKESFPLTVTSAQKNPTAFYLCASSSSLSSSGANVLTFGAGSRLTVL.

The V gene is TRBV9, the J gene TRBJ1-2; 8 positions agree with TRBD1. Unmatched junction bases numbered 7, after V lost 5 bases and J lost 7 bases. CDR1 and CDR2 (germline): SGDLS, YYNGEE. CDR3 size: 13 residues. CDR3 loop: CASRGAGGSGYTF. In nucleotides, the CDR3 is TGTGCCAGCAGGGGAGCAGGGGGCTCTGGCTACACCTTC.

V is TRBV28 and J is TRBJ1-2, with TRBD1 matching 9 bases. The CDR3 totals 12 residues. Per germline, CDR1 MDHEN and CDR2 SYDVKM. The J segment lost 6 bases and the V segment lost 7 bases, leaving 3 bases of the junction unmatched. CDR3 loop: CASNRGPHGYTF. The CDR3 nucleotides are TGTGCCAGCAACAGGGGGCCCCATGGCTACACCTTC.

The table lists this clone with a few counts. J is TRBJ2-7 and V is TRBV6-2 or TRBV6-3; D unclear. The CDR3 extends over 11 amino acids. V was pared by 6 bases and J by 3 bases, with 6 bases between. Germline CDR1 reads MNHEY; CDR2 reads SVGEGT. This chain's CDR3 is CASSHSYEQYF. The CDR3 coding sequence is TGTGCCAGCAGCCACAGCTACGAGCAGTACTTC.

CDR3 sequence: CASSLFAGAAEQYF. CDR3 coding DNA: TGTGCCAGCAGCTTGTTTGCAGGCGCCGCCGAGCAGTACTTC. The genes are TRBV6-4 and TRBJ2-7; D not resolved. The germline CDR1 and CDR2 sequences are MRHNA and SNTAGT. The ends were cut back, 6 bases at V and 6 bases at J, with 18 bases in the middle. The length of the CDR3 is 14 residues.

This chain links TRBV28 with TRBJ1-5; perhaps TRBD1 as D (6 bases). Germline loops: CDR1 MDHEN, CDR2 SYDVKM. Trimming stripped 1 base from V and 6 bases from J, with 10 bases between. This CDR3 spans 14 amino acids. The CDR3 DNA follows: TGTGCCAGCAGTTTATTACAGGGTACTCAGCCCCAGCATTTT. As protein: CASSLLQGTQPQHF. The whole variable domain, filled in from reference TRBV28 and TRBJ1-5, reads DVKVTQSSRYLVKRTGEKVFLECVQDMDHENMFWYRQDPGLGLRLIYFSYDVKMKEKGDIPEGYSVSREKKERFSLILESASTNQTSMYLCASSLLQGTQPQHFGDGTRLSIL.

The gene calls are TRBV5-8 and TRBJ2-7, with D hard to call. Germline CDR1 is SGHTS and CDR2 is YDEGEE. The CDR3 totals 15 residues. V lost 2 bases and J lost 5, with 17 bases in between. Written as DNA, the CDR3 is TGTGCCAGCAGCTTTCACGTCCGAGGCTGGGACGAGCAGTACTTC. Its translation is CASSFHVRGWDEQYF.

Only a few counts were recorded for this clone. The chain links TRBV5-1 to TRBJ2-7; maybe TRBD1 (6 bases). The CDR3 is made up of 15 amino acids. Germline V CDR1 and CDR2: SGHRS, YFSETQ. The V end was cut by 0 bases, the J end by 3 bases, with 13 bases between. Written as DNA, the CDR3 is TGCGCCAGCAGCTTGGGGGGGCCCCCTAACTACGAGCAGTACTTC. Its protein product is CASSLGGPPNYEQYF.

V usage is TRBV7-2 and J usage is TRBJ1-1; the D is unclear. CDR1 and CDR2 (germline): SGHTA, FQGNSA. The CDR3 length is 14 residues. With 1 base removed from V and 1 base from J, the gap between germline ends came to 7 bases. CDR3 sequence reads: CASSLVGGNTEAFF. The CDR3 DNA sequence: TGTGCCAGCAGCTTAGTTGGAGGGAACACTGAAGCTTTCTTT.